This section outlines one T cell receptor (beta chain) sequence together with its context. This CDR3 is also generated by other DNA sequences in the sample. V was clipped by 0 bases and J by 4 bases; unmatched bases: 5. This CDR3 has 16 amino acids. Germline V gene data show CDR1 as SGDLS and CDR2 as YYNGEE. The data stem from a study of blood T cell repertoires in COVID-19. At the level of the study: Sites in the United States, Italy and Spain provided acute and convalescent COVID-19 samples.

In the source study's methods: Reference gene primer amplification yielded estimated nucleated cell counts. Only in-frame clones appear in the TCRdb table, and some are missing; sequencing was by immunoSEQ multiplex PCR. The V and J calls and clone size are taken from that table; D and trimming were inferred from the DNA. The sample has fewer than 400,000 clones; approximately 91% are singletons. The cohort comprised adults aged roughly 18 to 95 years residing in approximately 25 US areas. Allocation to cohorts depended on clinical history reported by the participants. The TCR was taken from a woman aged 25 to 39 who had been exposed to COVID-19. Sequencing used PBMCs or T cells enriched from blood (not recorded which). V and J are TRBV9 and TRBJ2-2, with 8 bases fitting TRBD2. The CDR3: CASSVAGLAGTGELFF. In nucleotides, the CDR3 is TGTGCCAGCAGCGTAGCTGGGCTAGCGGGCACCGGGGAGCTGTTTTTT.